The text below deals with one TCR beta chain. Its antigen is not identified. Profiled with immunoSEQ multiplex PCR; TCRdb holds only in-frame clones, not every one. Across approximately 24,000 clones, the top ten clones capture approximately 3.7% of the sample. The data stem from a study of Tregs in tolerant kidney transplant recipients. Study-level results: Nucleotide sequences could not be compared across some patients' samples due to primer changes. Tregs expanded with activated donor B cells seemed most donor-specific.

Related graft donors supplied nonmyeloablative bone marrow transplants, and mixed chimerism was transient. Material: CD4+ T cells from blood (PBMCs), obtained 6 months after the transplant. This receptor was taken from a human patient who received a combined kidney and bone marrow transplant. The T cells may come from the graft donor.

This chain's CDR3 is CAISWGQLRQETQYF. CDR3 bases read: TGTGCCATCAGCTGGGGACAACTCCGACAAGAGACC. The rearrangement joins TRBV10-3 to TRBJ2-5; the D gene is possibly TRBD1 (6 bases). Coverage ceases 3 residues before the CDR3 finishes, and the germline J gene fills in the end. Per the germline V gene, CDR1 is ENHRY and CDR2 is SYGVKD. With 6 bases removed from V and 2 bases from J, the gap between germline ends came to 16 bases. The CDR3 has 15 amino acids.